Below are 25 T cell receptor beta chains sequenced from a single sample in a study of beta chain features in type 1 diabetes. Overall study findings and caveats: Shortening of TCRB CDR3s, moderate but significant, appeared in all four CD4+ subsets of Type 1 diabetes patients.

No cognate antigen is known for these TCRs. All of the isolated RNA was reverse transcribed, so expressed TCRB transcripts were sequenced. Some clones are missing from TCRdb's copy, which holds only in-frame ones; the method was immunoSEQ multiplex PCR. The data show 150,000 to 200,000 clones, approximately 9% seen once. Sequenced material: central memory CD4+ T cells from blood. These receptors all come from a woman between 18 and 29 years old with type 1 diabetes.

This clone was picked up a small number of times. The chain combines TRBV7-2 with TRBJ2-6; the match to TRBD2 covers 11 bases. CDR3 length equals 18 residues. Looked up from germline, CDR1 is SGHTA and CDR2 is FQGNSA. V was pared by 3 bases and J by 0 bases, with 4 bases of the junction left unmatched. The CDR3 DNA sequence: TGTGCCAGCAGCTTTGGGACTAGCGGTACCTCTGGGGCCAACGTCCTGACTTTC. Protein sequence: CASSFGTSGTSGANVLTF.

The CDR3 coding sequence is TGTGCCAGCAGCTTACAGGGTCTCTCCTACGAGCAGTACTTC. Translating it yields CASSLQGLSYEQYF. The chain has TRBV28 and TRBJ2-7, with a weak D call TRBD1 (6 bases). From germline, CDR1 is MDHEN and CDR2 SYDVKM. V was pared by 6 bases and J by 0 bases, with 12 bases between. This CDR3 is 14 amino acids long.

This clone was counted a few times. The genes are TRBV5-1 and TRBJ2-7; 7 bases align to TRBD1. The J segment lost 3 bases and the V segment lost 4 bases, leaving 7 bases of the junction unmatched. Germline lookup yields CDR1 SGHRS and CDR2 YFSETQ. The CDR3 is 14 residues long. The CDR3 region is CASSVGAGGYEQYF. The CDR3 coding sequence is TGCGCCAGCAGCGTTGGGGCAGGGGGCTACGAGCAGTACTTC.

This clone has more than one count but fewer than ten. The chain employs TRBV19 and TRBJ1-6; 9 nucleotides align to TRBD1. CDR3 length: 15 amino acids. CDR1 and CDR2 from the germline V gene are LNHDA and SQIVND (reference sequence). V trimming: 7 bases; J trimming: 9 bases; junction bases outside the gene matches: 10. The CDR3 loop is CASTSMGQGISPLHF. CDR3 bases: TGTGCCAGTACCTCCATGGGACAGGGAATTTCACCCCTCCACTTT.

The V call is TRBV29-1, the J call TRBJ2-1; TRBD1 is a possible D gene (7 bases). The CDR3 is 11 residues long. Trimming shortened V by 7 bases and J by 10 bases, and 14 bases separated the two germline ends. Germline CDR1 and CDR2: SQVTM and ANQGSEA. The CDR3 protein is CSAGGGEEQFF. The CDR3 nucleotides read TGCAGCGCAGGAGGGGGCGAGGAGCAGTTCTTC.

This clone was detected a few times. The chain couples TRBV6-6 to TRBJ2-3; 11 positions agree with TRBD2. The germline V gene encodes CDR1 MNHNY and CDR2 SVGAGI (reference sequence). The CDR3 extends over 16 amino acids. J gave up 5 bases and V 0 bases, and 4 bases lay outside the gene matches. CDR3 sequence (DNA): TGTGCCAGCAGTTACTCCCTAGCGGGAGGTGGAGATACGCAGTATTTT. Translated, it gives CASSYSLAGGGDTQYF.

The chain couples TRBV6-6 to TRBJ2-4, with 7 bases matching TRBD1. Trimming took 6 bases from V and 13 from J; bases not matched to a gene: 9. This CDR3 is 12 amino acids long. CDR1 is MNHNY, CDR2 SVGAGI, per germline (reference sequence). The CDR3 loop reads CASRSTGYVQYF. The CDR3 DNA sequence: TGTGCCAGCAGGTCGACAGGGTATGTCCAGTACTTC.

This clone was seen a handful of times. The chain uses TRBV11-2 and TRBJ1-1, with a weak D call TRBD1 (6 bases). Germline V gene lookup returns CDR1 SGHAT and CDR2 FQNNGV. Trimming cost V 0 bases and J 0 bases, with 11 bases left between them. This CDR3 has 16 residues. The CDR3 spells CASSLDRWGLNTEAFF. CDR3 bases: TGTGCCAGCAGCTTAGATAGGTGGGGGCTGAACACTGAAGCTTTCTTT.

V is TRBV18 and J is TRBJ2-7; tentatively, D is TRBD1 (7 bases). The CDR3 extends over 14 amino acids. The germline V gene encodes CDR1 KGHSH and CDR2 LQKENI. The V end was cut by 3 bases, the J end by 4 bases, with 13 bases between. CDR3: CASSPAGGQYEQYF. Written as DNA, the CDR3 is TGTGCCAGCTCACCTGCAGGGGGGCAGTACGAGCAGTACTTC.

This clone has a handful of counts. The rearrangement joins TRBV7-2 to TRBJ2-1; 9 nucleotides match TRBD2. Germline V CDR1 and CDR2: SGHTA, FQGNSA. This CDR3 is 17 amino acids long. V gave up 5 bases and J gave up 2 bases; unmatched junction bases: 10. CDR3 nucleotide sequence: TGTGCCAGCAGCCCAAAAGGGCGGGAGGGGACCTACAATGAGCAGTTCTTC. Encoded protein: CASSPKGREGTYNEQFF.

Only one count was recorded for this clone. The J gene is TRBJ1-2, the V gene TRBV6-5; 7 bases line up with TRBD1. Germline V gene data show CDR1 as MNHEY and CDR2 as SVGAGI. J lost 4 bases, V lost 4 bases, and 9 bases had no gene match. The CDR3 contains 15 residues. The CDR3 DNA is TGTGCCAGCAGTTCCGTCGGACAGGCCCCCTATGGCTACACCTTC. Translation: CASSSVGQAPYGYTF.

This clone was detected only a few times. The rearrangement links TRBV7-2 to TRBJ2-6; tentatively, D is TRBD2 (5 bases). With 11 bases removed from V and 0 bases from J, the gap between germline ends came to 11 bases. From germline, CDR1 is SGHTA and CDR2 FQGNSA. The CDR3 spans 14 residues. Here the CDR3 reads CAGRKISGANVLTF. The DNA for the CDR3 is TGTGCCGGGAGAAAAATCTCTGGGGCCAACGTCCTGACTTTC.

This clone has just a few counts. The chain couples TRBV10-3 to TRBJ1-1, with D possibly TRBD1 on 6 matching bases. The germline V and J ends were trimmed by 3 bases and 4 bases, with 9 bases remaining between them. The CDR3 spans 13 residues. The V gene's germline CDR1 is ENHRY and CDR2 SYGVKD. The CDR3 DNA sequence: TGTGCCATCAGTGACAGGGGATCCACTGAAGCTTTCTTT. Translation gives CAISDRGSTEAFF.

This clone has a handful of counts. Germline is not matched at one junction end, which may reflect a read error. This chain joins TRBV5-1 and TRBJ2-1; no firm D call. The germline CDR1 and CDR2 sequences are SGHRS and YFSETQ. The CDR3 is 13 residues long. CDR3 sequence: CASTLGILNEQFF. The CDR3 region has the DNA TGCGCCAGCACCTTGGGTATTCTCAATGAGCAGTTCTTC. The complete variable domain, with remaining parts taken from reference TRBV5-1 and TRBJ2-1, reads KAGVTQTPRYLIKTRGQQVTLSCSPISGHRSVSWYQQTPGQGLQFLFEYFSETQRNKGNFPGRFSGRQFSNSRSEMNVSTLELGDSALYLCASTLGILNEQFFGPGTRLTVL.

The chain is built from TRBV7-8 and TRBJ2-7, with TRBD2 matching 11 bases. Trimming at V came to 1 base and at J to 3 bases, leaving 2 bases not matched to a gene. Germline V CDR1 and CDR2: SGHVS, FQNEAQ. The CDR3 sequence is 15 residues long. The CDR3 sequence: CASSLGLAGSYEQYF. DNA for the CDR3: TGTGCCAGCAGCTTAGGACTAGCGGGGAGCTACGAGCAGTACTTC.

The genes are TRBV28 and TRBJ1-1; the match to TRBD1 covers 9 bases. The CDR3 loop spans 13 amino acids. J lost 4 bases, V lost 6 bases, and 3 bases had no gene match. Germline CDR1 MDHEN, CDR2 SYDVKM. The CDR3 reads CASSGTGSTEAFF. The CDR3 region has the DNA TGTGCCAGCAGCGGGACAGGGTCCACTGAAGCTTTCTTT.

This clone was seen a few times. The CDR3 DNA reads as TGTGCCAGCAGCTTAGAGACTAGCGGGAGTCCGGGGCAGTTCTTC. Translated, it gives CASSLETSGSPGQFF. This chain uses TRBV7-2 with TRBJ2-1; TRBD2 aligns across 12 bases. The CDR3 runs 15 residues. After removal of 1 base from V and 12 bases from J, the junction contained 7 bases not matched to a gene. Germline V gene sequence: CDR1 SGHTA, CDR2 FQGNSA. The variable domain in full, with the rest retrieved from reference TRBV7-2 and TRBJ2-1, is GAGVSQSPSNKVTEKGKDVELRCDPISGHTALYWYRQSLGQGLEFLIYFQGNSAPDKSGLPSDRFSAERTGGSVSTLTIQRTQQEDSAVYLCASSLETSGSPGQFFGPGTRLTVL.

This chain joins TRBV23-1 and TRBJ2-1; D perhaps matches TRBD2 (5 bases). TRBV23-1 is recorded as an ORF, its role being uncertain. The CDR3 has 13 residues. Between the trimmed V and J ends, which lost 4 bases and 6 bases, there was a span of 10 bases. The CDR3 sequence: CASSRLQSNEQFF. The CDR3 DNA reads as TGCGCCAGCAGTCGACTACAAAGCAATGAGCAGTTCTTC.

The rearrangement joins TRBV4-2 to TRBJ1-1, with 7 bases lining up with TRBD1. CDR1 LGHNA and CDR2 YNFKEQ come from the germline V gene. The CDR3 runs 15 residues. J gave up 1 base and V 3 bases, and 5 bases lay outside the gene matches. For the CDR3, the DNA is TGTGCCAGCAGCCAGCACAGGGGAGAGAACACTGAAGCTTTCTTT. Its protein product is CASSQHRGENTEAFF.

CDR3 protein: CASSPFDSSYNSPLHF. CDR3 coding DNA: TGTGCCAGCTCACCATTCGACAGCTCCTATAATTCACCCCTCCACTTT. This rearrangement joins TRBV18 to TRBJ1-6; D may be TRBD1 (5 bases). The ends were cut back, 2 bases at V and 0 bases at J, with 8 bases in the middle. Germline loops: CDR1 KGHSH, CDR2 LQKENI. The CDR3 spans 16 residues. Drawing the rest from reference TRBV18 and TRBJ1-6, the complete variable domain is NAGVMQNPRHLVRRRGQEARLRCSPMKGHSHVYWYRQLPEEGLKFMVYLQKENIIDESGMPKERFSAEFPKEGPSILRIQQVVRGDSAAYFCASSPFDSSYNSPLHFGNGTRLTVT.

This clone was recorded a few times. This chain connects TRBV27 to TRBJ2-7; D is unclear. This CDR3 is 13 amino acids long. CDR1 MNHEY and CDR2 SMNVEV come from the germline V gene (reference sequence). The V end lost 7 bases, the J end lost 7 bases, and 17 bases lay between the germline ends. The CDR3 reads CASMQTPFGEQYF. In DNA form, the CDR3 reads TGTGCCAGCATGCAGACTCCCTTTGGAGAGCAGTACTTC.

This clone was picked up many times. The chain combines TRBV9 with TRBJ2-7, with TRBD2 as a possible D gene (6 bases). Germline values: CDR1 SGDLS, CDR2 YYNGEE. The CDR3 is 13 residues long. V lost 3 bases to trimming and J lost 5 bases, with 12 bases between them. CDR3 residues: CASSADYQHEQYF. The CDR3 nucleotides read TGTGCCAGCAGCGCGGACTATCAACACGAGCAGTACTTC.

The chain combines TRBV28 with TRBJ2-2; TRBD2 aligns across 8 bases. CDR3 size: 16 residues. Germline lookup yields CDR1 MDHEN and CDR2 SYDVKM. The V segment lost 1 base and the J segment 0 bases; nucleotides outside the gene matches: 1. Here the CDR3 reads CASSLSGGPNTGELFF. The CDR3 DNA reads as TGTGCCAGCAGTTTATCGGGGGGGCCGAACACCGGGGAGCTGTTTTTT.

The V and J genes are TRBV18 and TRBJ1-1, with D hard to call. Between the trimmed V and J ends, which lost 6 bases and 5 bases, there was a span of 7 bases. Per germline, CDR1 KGHSH and CDR2 LQKENI. The CDR3 length is 11 residues. The CDR3, as DNA: TGTGCCAGCTCCACAGAAACTGAAGCTTTCTTT. Protein: CASSTETEAFF.

V usage is TRBV23-1 and J usage is TRBJ2-3, with 7 nucleotides matching TRBD2. TRBV23-1 is an ORF, and what it does is uncertain. The CDR3 is 15 residues long. J was trimmed by 1 base and V by 6 bases; bases with no gene match: 7. CDR3 sequence: CASSPLAERTDTQYF. Written as DNA, the CDR3 is TGCGCCAGCAGCCCGCTAGCGGAGCGCACAGATACGCAGTATTTT.